This entry is about one TCR beta chain. The repertoire was sequenced with immunoSEQ multiplex PCR; TCRdb's copy has only in-frame clones and lacks some. The table records several thousand clones, roughly three quarters of them present only once. V was trimmed by 5 bases and J by 0 bases, leaving 15 bases between them. This CDR3 spans 16 amino acids. Germline loops: CDR1 LNHNV, CDR2 YYDKDF (reference sequence). The entry originates in a study of STAT5B mutations in CD4+ large granular lymphocyte leukemia. Whole-study context: When available, cryopreserved cells underwent CD8+ depletion before CD4+ selection.

The source material was PBMCs. The receptor was derived from a woman in her fifties or sixties with CD4+ T-cell large granular lymphocyte leukemia. The genes are TRBV15 and TRBJ2-3, with no clear D. CDR3 bases: TGTGCCACCAGCTCGCGGACCCGACCTAGCACAGATACGCAGTATTTT. Translated: CATSSRTRPSTDTQYF.